The text below deals with one T cell receptor beta chain. Its specific antigen is unknown. Per-base qualities were not stored, and no clone one base away is much larger. The CDR3 starts with the cysteine, ends with the phenylalanine, and has 13 residues. Here the CDR3 DNA is all that survives: 39 bases in frame from base 1. Deletion took 5 bases off V and 5 bases off J, with a span of 12 bases between the germline ends. According to the germline V gene (reference sequence), CDR1 reads SEHNR and CDR2 reads FQNEAQ. This entry is derived from a study of blood T cells in healthy people across ages (dated by TCRdb to 2015 to 2017). With respect to the entire study: In model experiments, template switching captured roughly one uniquely barcoded TCR beta cDNA molecule for every two T cells. Using deep sequencing normalized with unique cDNA molecular identifiers, the study measured how TCR beta repertoire diversity changes with age. The donors were divided into four age groups: young (average around 15 years), middle-aged (about 41), aged (62) and long-lived (around 80). To avoid experimental bias, donors of different ages were randomly spread across the sequencing lanes. For two donors (one aged 18 to 29 and one aged 80 or older), the study analyzed two additional independent replicas of 1 million unique cDNA reads from the same blood draw. Overall results and qualifications from the work: Observed TCR beta diversity per million T cells fell roughly linearly with age, and a significant reduction was already apparent by age about 38. Estimates of total diversity based on one million sequenced T cells were regarded as lower bounds and as underestimates. A strong correlation was found between observed TCR beta diversity and the percentage of naive T cells measured by flow cytometry. Compared with the aged group, more naive CD4+ T cells, fewer expanded clones and increased TCR diversity were shown by the long-lived group, suggesting age selection. Bulk unsorted PBMC profiling prevented conclusive comparison of naive and antigen-experienced compartments. Because donor CMV infection status was unknown, age-related changes in expanded clonotypes were potentially confounded.

The donors were 40 or so Caucasian individuals from Russia, aged roughly 6 to 90 years, who were systemically healthy. Approximately 10 milliliters of peripheral blood were collected from each donor into EDTA-treated Vacutainer tubes. Ficoll-Paque density-gradient centrifugation was used to isolate PBMCs, with at least 7 million per sample. Trizol reagent was used to extract total RNA from the PBMCs, yielding at least 5.5 micrograms per sample. For every donor, flow cytometry on a PBMC aliquot measured the percentage of naive CD45RAhigh/CD27high T cells. The library was prepared using 5' RACE. These reads were obtained on an Illumina HiSeq 2500. A second PCR of roughly 6 to 11 cycles was run with a J-beta primer mix and a sample-barcoded 5' primer. A unique molecular identifier was introduced onto each TCR beta cDNA molecule by a template-switch 5' adaptor carrying 12 random nucleotides. Each sample yielded at least 2.5 million CDR3-containing paired-end reads. All of the RNA was converted into first-strand cDNA using the Mint cDNA synthesis kit, with a TRBC-specific oligonucleotide serving as the primer. Following uracil-DNA glycosylase treatment, a first 18-cycle PCR with universal primers M1SS and BC2_uni_R was performed on all cDNA. In the original analysis: For normalization, 1 million high-quality reads were randomly selected from each sample, with every read carrying a distinct molecular identifier. Reads with shared molecular identifiers were discarded instead of being binned into consensus sequences. MiTCR, set to a Q25 quality threshold and the strictest error-elimination algorithm, was used for CDR3 identification, clonotype clustering and error correction. A nonparametric unseen species model with Euler transformation was used to estimate lower-bound total TCR beta diversity. TCRdb reran the public reads through fastp at Q25 and MiXCR, keeping productive beta chains. All rows with the same CDR3 protein become a single entry with the most common DNA and genes. What appears here as the V and J calls and clone size reflects TCRdb's work, not the paper's. This sample has roughly 1.7 million distinct CDR3 sequences in its table, and roughly 32% of those were observed once. The ten largest make up approximately 10% of the sample.

Sequencing was done on a sample of blood. In this chain, TRBV7-9 is recombined with TRBJ1-1; TRBD1 is perhaps the D gene, given 6 matching bases. This sequence was found in a woman under 40 in good health. The bases read TGTGCCAGCAGCCTAAATACAGGGACTGAAGCTTTCTTT. Protein translation: CASSLNTGTEAFF.